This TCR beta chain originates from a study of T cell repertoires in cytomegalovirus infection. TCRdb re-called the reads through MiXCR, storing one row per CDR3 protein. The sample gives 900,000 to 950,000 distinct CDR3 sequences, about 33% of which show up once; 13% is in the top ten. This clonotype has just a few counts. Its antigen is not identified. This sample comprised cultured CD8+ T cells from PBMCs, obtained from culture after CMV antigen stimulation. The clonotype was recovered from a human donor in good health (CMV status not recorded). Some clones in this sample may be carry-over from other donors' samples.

The CDR3 protein is CASSTYMGGGNEAFF. In DNA form, the CDR3 reads TGTGCCAGCAGTACATATATGGGGGGAGGGAACGAAGCTTTCTTT. V gene TRBV6-1 combines with J gene TRBJ1-1, with a tentative D call TRBD1 (5 bases). The germline gives CDR1 MNHNS, CDR2 SASEGT. The CDR3 is 15 amino acids. The V end lost 5 bases, the J end lost 8 bases, and 21 bases lay between the germline ends.